This TCR beta chain is drawn from a study of blood T cell repertoires in COVID-19. About the research overall: COVID-19 samples, acute and convalescent, were from the United States, Italy and Spain. Sources were T cells, B-cell-depleted T cells, or PBMCs; the material itself was cDNA or gDNA.

In the original analysis: Nucleated cell number was recorded as an estimate derived from reference gene primer amplification. TCRdb's copy holds only in-frame clones and misses some; the assay was immunoSEQ multiplex PCR. For V, J and clone size, that table is used; D and trimming come from the DNA. Seen here are under 50,000 clones, 85% to 95% observed once, and the top ten hold 1%. During active infection, Seattle patients enrolled and were then monitored through disease. The CDR3 loop spans 14 amino acids. CDR1 and CDR2 from the germline V gene are SNHLY and FYNNEI. Trimming removed 6 bases at V and 3 bases at J, with 12 bases between.

The source is a man between 60 and 75 years old with COVID-19, enrolled during active disease. This chain uses TRBV2 with TRBJ1-3; the D gene is possibly TRBD1 (5 bases). What was sequenced was peripheral blood. The CDR3 reads CASRGAGNGNTIYF. CDR3 DNA sequence: TGTGCCAGCAGGGGCGCAGGGAATGGAAACACCATATATTTT.